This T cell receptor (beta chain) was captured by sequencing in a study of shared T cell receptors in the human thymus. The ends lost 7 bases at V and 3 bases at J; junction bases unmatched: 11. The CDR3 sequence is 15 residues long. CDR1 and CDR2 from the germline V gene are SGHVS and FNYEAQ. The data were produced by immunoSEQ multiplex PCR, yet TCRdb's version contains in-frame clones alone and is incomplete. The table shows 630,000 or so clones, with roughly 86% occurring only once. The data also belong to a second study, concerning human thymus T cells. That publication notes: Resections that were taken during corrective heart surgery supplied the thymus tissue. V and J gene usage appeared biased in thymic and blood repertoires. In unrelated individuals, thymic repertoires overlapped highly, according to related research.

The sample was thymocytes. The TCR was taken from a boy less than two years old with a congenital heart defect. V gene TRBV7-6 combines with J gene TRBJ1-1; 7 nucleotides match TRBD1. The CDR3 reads CASTPGDRVHTEAFF. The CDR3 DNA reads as TGTGCCAGCACCCCGGGCGACAGGGTGCACACTGAAGCTTTCTTT.